This TCR beta chain was recorded in a study of cytomegalovirus exposure and HLA in healthy donors. Regarding the study as a whole: HLA allele associations emerged for about 16,000 TCR beta sequences in a later analysis, at 0.05 false discovery rate. In a later analysis, productive TCRs from donors in an Asian-associated ancestry cluster reportedly carried fewer N-insertions than the cohort mean. TCR beta V- and J-gene trimming, according to a later analysis, was linked to a missense DCLRE1C variant.

The CDR3 loop spans 13 amino acids. Germline values: CDR1 MNHEY, CDR2 SMNVEV (reference sequence). The ends were cut back, 2 bases at V and 10 bases at J, with 9 bases in the middle. Donors in the study were healthy people who gave bone marrow. On this clone itself: Its target is not known.

Both 60 Vbeta primers and 13 Jbeta primers went into the PCR. Only in-frame clones appear in the TCRdb table, and some are missing; sequencing was by immunoSEQ multiplex PCR. The sample consists of over 80,000 clones, over 65% of them appearing once. This clonotype was obtained from a woman in her late teens or twenties in good health and CMV-seropositive. The sample consisted of PBMCs. This chain links TRBV27 with TRBJ1-6; a possible D gene is TRBD1 (5 bases). The CDR3 DNA sequence: TGTGCCAGCAGTTTAGGGGCACGGTCACCCCTCCACTTT. Protein product: CASSLGARSPLHF.